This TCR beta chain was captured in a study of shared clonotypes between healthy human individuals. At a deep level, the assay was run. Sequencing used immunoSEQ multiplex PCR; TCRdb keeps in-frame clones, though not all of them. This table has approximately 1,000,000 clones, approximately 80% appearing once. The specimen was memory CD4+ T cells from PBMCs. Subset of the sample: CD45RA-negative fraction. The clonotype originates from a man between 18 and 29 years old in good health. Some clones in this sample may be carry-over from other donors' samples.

The CDR3 here is CASSHRRVNEQFF. The CDR3 coding sequence is TGCGCCAGCAGCCATCGCAGGGTCAATGAGCAGTTCTTC. This chain joins TRBV4-3 and TRBJ2-1; the D gene is possibly TRBD1 (5 bases). The CDR3 is made up of 13 amino acids. V was clipped by 3 bases and J by 6 bases, with 9 bases between them. Germline-derived CDR1 and CDR2 are LGHNA and YSLEER.